This entry lists 7 T cell receptor beta chains sequenced from one sample in a study of T cell changes during pregnancy in multiple sclerosis. Profiled with immunoSEQ multiplex PCR; TCRdb holds only in-frame clones, not every one. The sample carries around 110,000 clones, more than 85% recorded once. Here the sequenced sample was peripheral blood, taken in the third trimester of pregnancy. Every receptor here comes from a female donor with multiple sclerosis, enrolled in a pregnancy study.

The chain links TRBV5-1 to TRBJ2-7, with 11 positions matching TRBD2. From germline, CDR1 is SGHRS and CDR2 YFSETQ. The CDR3 is made up of 16 amino acids. Trimming removed 0 bases from V and 0 bases from J; junction bases left unmatched: 2. The CDR3 loop reads CASSLGTSGYSYEQYF. The CDR3 bases are TGCGCCAGCAGCTTGGGGACTAGCGGGTACTCCTACGAGCAGTACTTC.

The V and J genes are TRBV30 and TRBJ1-2, with D tentatively TRBD1 (5 bases). The germline gives CDR1 GTSNPN, CDR2 SVGIG (reference sequence). The CDR3 length is 12 residues. V lost 8 bases, J lost 0 bases, and 10 bases lay in between. This chain's CDR3 is CAGGRANYGYTF. CDR3 nucleotide sequence: TGTGCCGGGGGGAGAGCTAACTATGGCTACACCTTC.

Comments on this clone: This specimen includes other DNA sequences encoding the same CDR3. V usage is TRBV5-5 and J usage is TRBJ1-1, with 8 bases aligning to TRBD1. Germline CDR1 and CDR2: SGHKS and YYEKEE (reference sequence). The length of the CDR3 is 14 residues. V was clipped by 4 bases and J by 0 bases; unmatched bases: 2. In DNA form, the CDR3 reads TGTGCCAGCAGCCGACAGGGGATGAACACTGAAGCTTTCTTT. Encoded protein: CASSRQGMNTEAFF.

The J gene is TRBJ2-1, the V gene TRBV2; tentatively, D is TRBD2 (6 bases). Germline assignment: CDR1 SNHLY and CDR2 FYNNEI. Deletions cut 8 bases from V and 5 bases from J, with 19 bases between. This CDR3 is built from 15 residues. As DNA, the CDR3 is TGTGCCAGCCCAGATAGGGCTAGCGTCCACAATGAGCAGTTCTTC. As protein: CASPDRASVHNEQFF.

This rearrangement joins TRBV11-2 to TRBJ2-1; 7 positions match TRBD2. Unmatched junction bases numbered 10, after V lost 5 bases and J lost 0 bases. CDR1 and CDR2 from the germline V gene are SGHAT and FQNNGV. This CDR3 is 17 amino acids long. CDR3 residues: CASSPSREQISYNEQFF. The CDR3 bases are TGTGCCAGCAGCCCTTCGCGGGAGCAAATCTCCTACAATGAGCAGTTCTTC. Supplemented by reference TRBV11-2 and TRBJ2-1, the full variable domain reads EAGVAQSPRYKIIEKRQSVAFWCNPISGHATLYWYQQILGQGPKLLIQFQNNGVVDDSQLPKDRFSAERLKGVDSTLKIQPAKLEDSAVYLCASSPSREQISYNEQFFGPGTRLTVL.

The chain combines TRBV6-4 with TRBJ1-2, with D maybe TRBD1 (6 bases). Trimming removed 6 bases at V and 4 bases at J, with 9 bases between. Germline V gives CDR1 MRHNA, CDR2 SNTAGT. The CDR3 loop spans 12 amino acids. CDR3 DNA: TGTGCCAGCAGGGGACACAGCTATGGCTACACCTTC. The encoded protein is CASRGHSYGYTF.

V is TRBV2 and J is TRBJ2-7; TRBD2 matches at 11 bases. The junction had 4 bases not matched to a gene; V was cut back by 9 bases and J by 3 bases. This CDR3 is built from 13 residues. The germline V gene has CDR1 SNHLY and CDR2 FYNNEI. The CDR3 loop is CASQTSGIYEQYF. In DNA, the CDR3 is TGTGCCAGTCAGACTAGCGGGATCTACGAGCAGTACTTC.